This TCR beta chain is from a study of cytomegalovirus exposure and HLA in healthy donors. The study ran its PCR with 60 Vbeta and 13 Jbeta primers. Assay used: immunoSEQ multiplex PCR; TCRdb lists only in-frame clones, some missing. Here the sample spans about 190,000 clones, around 86% being singletons. Overall study results and limits: There were some 150 TCR beta chains listed as cytomegalovirus-associated. Later examination showed HLA-associated TCR beta chains had greater clonal expansion than equally common others.

This CDR3 spans 13 amino acids. Per germline, CDR1 GTSNPN and CDR2 SVGIG (reference sequence). Concerning this clone itself: The antigen is undetermined.

This TCR was recovered from a man aged 40-55 years in good health and CMV-seropositive. The genes are TRBV30 and TRBJ2-5; D call uncertain. The J call may be mistaken, given a closer DNA end match to TRBJ2-7. The sample comprised PBMCs. This CDR3 reads CAWSVLMGYEQYF. The CDR3 DNA follows: TGTGCCTGGAGTGTACTGATGGGCTACGAGCAGTACTTC.